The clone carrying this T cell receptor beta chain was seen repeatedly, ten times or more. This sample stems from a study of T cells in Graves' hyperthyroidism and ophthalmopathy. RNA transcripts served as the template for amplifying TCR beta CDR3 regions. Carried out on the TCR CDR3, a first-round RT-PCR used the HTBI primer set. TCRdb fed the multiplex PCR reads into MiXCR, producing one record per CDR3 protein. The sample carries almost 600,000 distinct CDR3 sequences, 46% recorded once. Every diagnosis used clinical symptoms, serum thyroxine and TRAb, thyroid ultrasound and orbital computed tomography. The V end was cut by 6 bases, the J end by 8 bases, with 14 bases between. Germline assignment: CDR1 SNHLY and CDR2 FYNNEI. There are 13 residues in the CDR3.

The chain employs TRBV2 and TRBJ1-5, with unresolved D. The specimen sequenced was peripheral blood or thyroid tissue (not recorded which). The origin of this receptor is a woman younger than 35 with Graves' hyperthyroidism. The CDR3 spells CASREQTGEPQHF. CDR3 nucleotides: TGTGCCAGCAGGGAGCAGACCGGTGAGCCCCAGCATTTT.